This T cell receptor (beta chain) was observed in a study of post-analysis software for immune sequencing data. Findings of the study overall: Patients showed TRBV5-6, TRBV5-1 and TRBV20-1 among five TRBV segments more frequent than in controls.

cDNA libraries of TCR beta carried unique molecular identifiers. TCRdb called the PCR reads again in MiXCR, with one record for every CDR3 protein. The top ten hold about 3.4% of the sample, which has about 200,000 distinct CDR3 sequences, 29% seen once. This clonotype appeared many times. Its antigen is not known. V shed 3 bases, J shed 5 bases, and the junction held 3 bases outside the gene matches. The CDR3 is 12 residues long. Germline loops: CDR1 SQVTM, CDR2 ANQGSEA. This clonotype was sampled from a girl under 18 with multiple sclerosis. The source material was blood. J is TRBJ2-5 and V is TRBV29-1; TRBD2 aligns across 7 bases. CDR3 residues: CSVDGGSETQYF. The CDR3 DNA reads as TGCAGCGTTGACGGGGGGTCCGAGACCCAGTACTTC.